This T cell receptor (beta chain) was profiled in a study of cytomegalovirus exposure and HLA in healthy donors. PCR used 60 Vbeta primers and 13 Jbeta primers. TCRdb keeps only in-frame clones here, not all; method: immunoSEQ multiplex PCR. This sample yields roughly 120,000 clones, of which over 70% are seen a single time; 11% belongs to the top ten. Between the trimmed V and J ends, which lost 1 base and 7 bases, there was a span of 7 bases. CDR3 size: 12 residues. Germline V gene lookup returns CDR1 MDHEN and CDR2 SYDVKM. This TCR was sampled from a woman between 50 and 59 years old in good health and CMV-seropositive. This chain joins TRBV28 and TRBJ1-2; possibly TRBD1 for D (5 bases). The sequenced material came from PBMCs. Here the CDR3 DNA reads TGTGCCAGCAGTTTATCTACAGGTGGCTACACCTTC. Translating it yields CASSLSTGGYTF.